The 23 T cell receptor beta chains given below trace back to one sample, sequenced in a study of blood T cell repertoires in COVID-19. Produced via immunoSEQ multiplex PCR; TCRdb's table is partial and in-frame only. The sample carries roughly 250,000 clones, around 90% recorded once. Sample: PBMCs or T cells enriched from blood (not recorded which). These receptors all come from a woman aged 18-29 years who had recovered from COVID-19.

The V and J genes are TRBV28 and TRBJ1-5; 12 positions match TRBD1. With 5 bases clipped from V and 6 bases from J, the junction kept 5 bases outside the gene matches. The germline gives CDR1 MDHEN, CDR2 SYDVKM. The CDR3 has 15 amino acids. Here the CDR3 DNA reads TGTGCCAGCAGTCGGGACAGGGGGCGAGGTCAGCCCCAGCATTTT. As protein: CASSRDRGRGQPQHF.

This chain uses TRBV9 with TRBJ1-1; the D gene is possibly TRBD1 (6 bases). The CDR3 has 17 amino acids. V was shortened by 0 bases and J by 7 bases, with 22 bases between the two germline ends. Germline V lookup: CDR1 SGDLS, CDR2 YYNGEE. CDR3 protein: CASSVGSLAGEGSEAFF. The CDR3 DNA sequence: TGTGCCAGCAGCGTAGGTTCGCTGGCAGGGGAAGGGAGTGAAGCTTTCTTT.

CDR3: CASSSPSGSPLHF. Here the CDR3 DNA reads TGTGCCAGCAGTTCCCCTAGCGGTTCACCCCTCCACTTT. The chain is built from TRBV27 and TRBJ1-6; D call uncertain. V shed 4 bases and J shed 9 bases, with 10 bases lying between them. The CDR3 covers 13 residues. Germline V lookup: CDR1 MNHEY, CDR2 SMNVEV (reference sequence).

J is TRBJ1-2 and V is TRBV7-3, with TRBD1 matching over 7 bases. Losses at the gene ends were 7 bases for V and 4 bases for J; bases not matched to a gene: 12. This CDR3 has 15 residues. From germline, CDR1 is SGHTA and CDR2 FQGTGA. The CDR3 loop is CASIQRTGLFYGYTF. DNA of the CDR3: TGTGCCAGCATTCAAAGGACAGGATTATTCTATGGCTACACCTTC.

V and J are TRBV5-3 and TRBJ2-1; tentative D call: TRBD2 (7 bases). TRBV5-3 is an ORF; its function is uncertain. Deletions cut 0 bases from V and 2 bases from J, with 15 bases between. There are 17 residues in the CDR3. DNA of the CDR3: TGTGCCAGAAGCTTGGCCGAGGGGGGGACCCCCTACAATGAGCAGTTCTTC. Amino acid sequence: CARSLAEGGTPYNEQFF.

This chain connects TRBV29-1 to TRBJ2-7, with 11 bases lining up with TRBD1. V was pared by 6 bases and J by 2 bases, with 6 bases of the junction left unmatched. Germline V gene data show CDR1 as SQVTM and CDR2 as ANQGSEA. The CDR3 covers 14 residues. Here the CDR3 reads CSVVGTGGTYEQYF. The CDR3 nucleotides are TGCAGCGTGGTGGGGACAGGGGGAACCTACGAGCAGTACTTC.

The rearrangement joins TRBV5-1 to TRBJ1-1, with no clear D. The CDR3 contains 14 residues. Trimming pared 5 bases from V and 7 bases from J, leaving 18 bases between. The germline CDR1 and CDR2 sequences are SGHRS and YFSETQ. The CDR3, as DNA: TGCGCCAGCAGTCCTGGTACAGACCCTAATGAAGCTTTCTTT. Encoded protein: CASSPGTDPNEAFF. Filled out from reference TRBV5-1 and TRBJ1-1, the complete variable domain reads KAGVTQTPRYLIKTRGQQVTLSCSPISGHRSVSWYQQTPGQGLQFLFEYFSETQRNKGNFPGRFSGRQFSNSRSEMNVSTLELGDSALYLCASSPGTDPNEAFFGQGTRLTVV.

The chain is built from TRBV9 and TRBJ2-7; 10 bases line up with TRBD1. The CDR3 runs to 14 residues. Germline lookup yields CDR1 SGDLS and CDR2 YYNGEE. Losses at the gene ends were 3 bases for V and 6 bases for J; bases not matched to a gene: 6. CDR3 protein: CASSAGTGALEQYF. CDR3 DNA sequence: TGTGCCAGCAGCGCAGGGACAGGGGCCCTCGAGCAGTACTTC. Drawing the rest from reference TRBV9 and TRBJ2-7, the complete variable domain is DSGVTQTPKHLITATGQRVTLRCSPRSGDLSVYWYQQSLDQGLQFLIQYYNGEERAKGNILERFSAQQFPDLHSELNLSSLELGDSALYFCASSAGTGALEQYFGPGTRLTVT.

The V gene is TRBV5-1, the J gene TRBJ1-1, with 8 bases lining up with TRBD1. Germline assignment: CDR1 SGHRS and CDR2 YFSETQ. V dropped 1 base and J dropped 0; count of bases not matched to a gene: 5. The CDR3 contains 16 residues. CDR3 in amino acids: CASSLKWTGLNTEAFF. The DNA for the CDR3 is TGCGCCAGCAGCTTGAAGTGGACAGGGTTGAACACTGAAGCTTTCTTT.

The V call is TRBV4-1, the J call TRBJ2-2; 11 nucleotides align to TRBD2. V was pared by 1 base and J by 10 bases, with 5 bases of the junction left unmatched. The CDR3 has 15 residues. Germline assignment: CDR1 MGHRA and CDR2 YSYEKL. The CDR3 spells CASSQGTSGSLELFF. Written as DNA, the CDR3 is TGCGCCAGCAGCCAAGGGACTAGCGGGTCCTTGGAGCTGTTTTTT.

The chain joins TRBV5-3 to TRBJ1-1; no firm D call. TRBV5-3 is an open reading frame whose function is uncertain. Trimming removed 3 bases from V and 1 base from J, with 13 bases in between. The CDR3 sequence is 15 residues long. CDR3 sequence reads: CARSYFPRGNTEAFF. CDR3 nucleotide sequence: TGTGCCAGAAGCTACTTCCCCCGCGGGAACACTGAAGCTTTCTTT.

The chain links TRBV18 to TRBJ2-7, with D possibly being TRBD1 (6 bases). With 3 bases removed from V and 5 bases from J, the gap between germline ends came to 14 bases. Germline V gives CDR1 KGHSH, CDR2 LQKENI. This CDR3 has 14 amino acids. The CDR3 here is CASSPQEQGNEQYF. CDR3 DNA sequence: TGTGCCAGCTCACCCCAAGAACAGGGCAACGAGCAGTACTTC.

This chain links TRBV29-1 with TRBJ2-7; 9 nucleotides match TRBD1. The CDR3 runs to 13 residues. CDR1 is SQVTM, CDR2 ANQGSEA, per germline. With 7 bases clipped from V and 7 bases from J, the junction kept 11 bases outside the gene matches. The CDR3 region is CSADRGKGREQYF. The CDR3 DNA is TGCAGCGCCGACAGGGGGAAAGGTAGAGAGCAGTACTTC.

The CDR3 sequence: CSVVGDRSYEQYF. In nucleotides, the CDR3 is TGCAGCGTTGTGGGAGACCGATCCTACGAGCAGTACTTC. The chain joins TRBV29-1 to TRBJ2-7; maybe TRBD2 (5 bases). Between the trimmed V and J ends, which lost 4 bases and 1 base, there was a span of 11 bases. CDR1 and CDR2 (germline): SQVTM, ANQGSEA. The CDR3 extends over 13 amino acids.

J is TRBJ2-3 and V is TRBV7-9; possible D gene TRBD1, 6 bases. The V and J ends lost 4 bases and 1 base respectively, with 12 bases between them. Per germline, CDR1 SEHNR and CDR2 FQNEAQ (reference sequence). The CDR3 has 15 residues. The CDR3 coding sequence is TGTGCCAGCAGCTCGGTGGCAGGGGGCACAGATACGCAGTATTTT. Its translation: CASSSVAGGTDTQYF.

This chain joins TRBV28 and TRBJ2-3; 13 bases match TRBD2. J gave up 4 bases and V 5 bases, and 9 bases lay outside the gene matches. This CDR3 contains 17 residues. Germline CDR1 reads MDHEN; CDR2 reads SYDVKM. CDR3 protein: CASSPTSGRADADTQYF. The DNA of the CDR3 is TGTGCCAGCAGTCCTACTAGCGGGAGGGCCGACGCAGATACGCAGTATTTT.

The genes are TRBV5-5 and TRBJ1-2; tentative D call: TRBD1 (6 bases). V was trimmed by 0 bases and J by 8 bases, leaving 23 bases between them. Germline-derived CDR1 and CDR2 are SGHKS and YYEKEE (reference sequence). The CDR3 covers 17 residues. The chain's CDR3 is CASSLGRGDTPAGGYTF. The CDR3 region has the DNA TGTGCCAGCAGCTTGGGAAGAGGGGACACCCCCGCCGGGGGCTACACCTTC.

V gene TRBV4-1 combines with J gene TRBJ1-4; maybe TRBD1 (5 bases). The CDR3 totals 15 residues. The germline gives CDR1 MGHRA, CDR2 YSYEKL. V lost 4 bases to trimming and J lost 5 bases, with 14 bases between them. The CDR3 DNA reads TGCGCCAGCAGCCGGCCAGCGGGGCTGAATGAAAAACTGTTTTTT. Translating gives CASSRPAGLNEKLFF.

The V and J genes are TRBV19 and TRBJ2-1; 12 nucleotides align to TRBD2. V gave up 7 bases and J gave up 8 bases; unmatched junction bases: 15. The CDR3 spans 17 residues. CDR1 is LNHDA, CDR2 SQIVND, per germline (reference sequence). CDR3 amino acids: CASTSRFHLAGGDEQFF. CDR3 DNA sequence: TGTGCCAGTACCTCAAGATTTCACCTAGCGGGAGGGGATGAGCAGTTCTTC. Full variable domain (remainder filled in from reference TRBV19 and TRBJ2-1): DGGITQSPKYLFRKEGQNVTLSCEQNLNHDAMYWYRQDPGQGLRLIYYSQIVNDFQKGDIAEGYSVSREKKESFPLTVTSAQKNPTAFYLCASTSRFHLAGGDEQFFGPGTRLTVL.

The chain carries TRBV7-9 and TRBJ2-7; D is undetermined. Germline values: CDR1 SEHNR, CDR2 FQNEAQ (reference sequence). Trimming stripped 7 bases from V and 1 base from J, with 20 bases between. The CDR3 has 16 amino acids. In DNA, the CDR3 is TGTGCCAGCACCACCAATGGCCGATCCGATTCCTACGAGCAGTACTTC. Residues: CASTTNGRSDSYEQYF.

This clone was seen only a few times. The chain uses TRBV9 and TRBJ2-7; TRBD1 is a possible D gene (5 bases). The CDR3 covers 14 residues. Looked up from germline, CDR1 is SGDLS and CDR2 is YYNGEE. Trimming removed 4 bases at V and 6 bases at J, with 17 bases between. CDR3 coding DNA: TGTGCCAGCAGCCCCCGGGTAGGGGTGGGCGAGCAGTACTTC. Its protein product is CASSPRVGVGEQYF.

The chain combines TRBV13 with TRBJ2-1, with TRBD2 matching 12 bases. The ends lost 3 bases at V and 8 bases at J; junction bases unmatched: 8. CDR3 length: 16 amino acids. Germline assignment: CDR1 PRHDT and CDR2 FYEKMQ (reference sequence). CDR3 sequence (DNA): TGTGCCAGCAGCTTCAGACTAGCGGGAGTAAATGATGAGCAGTTCTTC. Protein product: CASSFRLAGVNDEQFF.

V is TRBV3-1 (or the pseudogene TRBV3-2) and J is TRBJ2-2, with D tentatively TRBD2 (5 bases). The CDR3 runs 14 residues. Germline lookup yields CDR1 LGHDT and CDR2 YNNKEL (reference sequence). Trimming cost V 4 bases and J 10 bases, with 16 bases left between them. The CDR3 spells CASSRTSWREELFF. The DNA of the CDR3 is TGTGCCAGCAGCCGAACTAGTTGGCGCGAGGAGCTGTTTTTT.